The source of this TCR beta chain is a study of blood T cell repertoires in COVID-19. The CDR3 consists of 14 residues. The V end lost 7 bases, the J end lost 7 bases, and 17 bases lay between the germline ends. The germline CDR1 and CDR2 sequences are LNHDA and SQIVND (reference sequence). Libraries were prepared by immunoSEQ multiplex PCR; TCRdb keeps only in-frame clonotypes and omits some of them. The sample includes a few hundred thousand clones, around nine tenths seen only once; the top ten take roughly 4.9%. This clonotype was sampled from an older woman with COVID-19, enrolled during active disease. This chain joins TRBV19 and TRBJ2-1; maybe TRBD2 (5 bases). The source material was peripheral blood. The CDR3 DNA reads TGTGCCAGTACGCCCCGGGGAGCTAGGAATGAGCAGTTCTTC. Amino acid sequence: CASTPRGARNEQFF. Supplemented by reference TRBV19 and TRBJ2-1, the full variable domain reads DGGITQSPKYLFRKEGQNVTLSCEQNLNHDAMYWYRQDPGQGLRLIYYSQIVNDFQKGDIAEGYSVSREKKESFPLTVTSAQKNPTAFYLCASTPRGARNEQFFGPGTRLTVL.